The source of this T cell receptor (beta chain) is a study of Graves' ophthalmopathy and Graves' hyperthyroidism. About this clonotype itself: Its ends do not fully match the called genes, so a read error is possible.

RNA transcripts served as template for amplifying TCR beta CDR3 sequences. Second-round multiplex PCR followed a first-round RT-PCR using HTBI primers. TCRdb re-analysed the multiplex PCR reads in MiXCR, keeping a single row per CDR3 protein. The data hold a few hundred thousand distinct CDR3 sequences, with roughly 15% observed a single time. Newly diagnosed hyperthyroidism donors, aged 18 to 65, duration under 2 months. Excluded: other autoimmune disease, uncontrolled infection, pregnancy or lactation. Germline V gene data show CDR1 as MNHEY and CDR2 as SMNVEV (reference sequence). The CDR3 loop spans 13 amino acids.

The sequenced material came from peripheral blood. This receptor was taken from an adult woman with stable Graves' hyperthyroidism. The rearrangement links TRBV27 to TRBJ2-2; a possible D gene is TRBD2 (5 bases). The CDR3 spells CASSLAITGELCF. The CDR3, as DNA: TGTGCCAGCAGTTTAGCAATAACCGGGGAGCTGTGTTTT.